This T cell receptor beta chain stems from a study of blood T cell repertoires in COVID-19. In the study overall: Samples of COVID-19 (acute and convalescent) were obtained from the United States, Italy and Spain. The analysed material was cDNA or gDNA that came from T cells, B-cell-depleted T cells, or PBMCs.

Original analysis: For nucleated cells, counts were estimated from reference gene primer amplification. Here immunoSEQ multiplex PCR was the method, and the copy in TCRdb shows in-frame clones only, minus some. That table is the source of V, J and clone size, and D and trimming were worked out from the DNA. This table holds more than 150,000 clones, 75% to 85% found once. This CDR3 comprises 15 residues. V shed 3 bases, J shed 1 base, and the junction held 1 base outside the gene matches. CDR1 KGHSH and CDR2 LQKENI come from the germline V gene. This sequence was found in a woman aged 45 to 65 with acute or convalescent COVID-19. The chain combines TRBV18 with TRBJ2-2; 8 bases match TRBD1. Sample: peripheral blood. The CDR3 DNA is TGTGCCAGCTCACCGGGACAGGAGAACACCGGGGAGCTGTTTTTT. Its translation: CASSPGQENTGELFF.